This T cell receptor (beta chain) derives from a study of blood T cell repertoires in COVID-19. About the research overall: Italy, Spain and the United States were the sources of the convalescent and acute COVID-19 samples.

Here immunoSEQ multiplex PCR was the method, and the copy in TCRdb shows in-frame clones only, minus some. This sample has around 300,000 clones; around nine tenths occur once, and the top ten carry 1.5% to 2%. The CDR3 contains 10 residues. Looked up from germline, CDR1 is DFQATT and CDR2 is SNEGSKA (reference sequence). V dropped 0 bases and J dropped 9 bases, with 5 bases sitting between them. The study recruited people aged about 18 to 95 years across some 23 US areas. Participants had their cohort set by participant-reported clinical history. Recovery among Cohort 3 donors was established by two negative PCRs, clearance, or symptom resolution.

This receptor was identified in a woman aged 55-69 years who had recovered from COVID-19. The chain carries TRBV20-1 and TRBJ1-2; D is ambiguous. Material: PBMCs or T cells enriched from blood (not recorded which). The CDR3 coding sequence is TGCAGTGCTAGAGACAGGAGCTACACCTTC. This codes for CSARDRSYTF.